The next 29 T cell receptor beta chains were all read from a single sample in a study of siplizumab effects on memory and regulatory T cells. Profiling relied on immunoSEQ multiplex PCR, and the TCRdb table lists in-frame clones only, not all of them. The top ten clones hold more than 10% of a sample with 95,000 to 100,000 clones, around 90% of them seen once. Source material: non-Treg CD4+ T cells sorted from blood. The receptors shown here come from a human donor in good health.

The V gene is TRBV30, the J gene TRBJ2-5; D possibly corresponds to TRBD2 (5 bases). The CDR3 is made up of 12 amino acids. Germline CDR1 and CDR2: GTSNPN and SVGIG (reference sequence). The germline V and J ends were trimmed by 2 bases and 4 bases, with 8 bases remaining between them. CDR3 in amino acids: CAWSQRAETQYF. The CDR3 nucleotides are TGTGCCTGGAGTCAGAGGGCAGAGACCCAGTACTTC.

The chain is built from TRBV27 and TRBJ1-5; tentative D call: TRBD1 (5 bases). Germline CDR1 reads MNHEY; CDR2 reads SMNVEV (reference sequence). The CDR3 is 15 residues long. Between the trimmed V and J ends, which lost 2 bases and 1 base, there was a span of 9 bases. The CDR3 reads CASSLTDRSNQPQHF. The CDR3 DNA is TGTGCCAGCAGTTTAACTGACAGAAGCAATCAGCCCCAGCATTTT.

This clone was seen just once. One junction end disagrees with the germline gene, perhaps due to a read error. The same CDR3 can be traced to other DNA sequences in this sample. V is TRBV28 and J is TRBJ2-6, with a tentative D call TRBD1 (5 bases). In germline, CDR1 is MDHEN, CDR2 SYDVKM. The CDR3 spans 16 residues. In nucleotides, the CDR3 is TGTGCCAGCAGTTTACTAAAGGCGGCTGGGGCCAACGTTCTGACTTTC. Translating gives CASSLLKAAGANVLTF. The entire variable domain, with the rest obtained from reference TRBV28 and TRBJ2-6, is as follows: DVKVTQSSRYLVKRTGEKVFLECVQDMDHENMFWYRQDPGLGLRLIYFSYDVKMKEKGDIPEGYSVSREKKERFSLILESASTNQTSMYLCASSLLKAAGANVLTFGAGSRLTVL.

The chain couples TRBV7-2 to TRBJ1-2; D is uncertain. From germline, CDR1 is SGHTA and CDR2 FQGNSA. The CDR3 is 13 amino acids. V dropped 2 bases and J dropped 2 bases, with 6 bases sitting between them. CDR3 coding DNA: TGTGCCAGCAGCTTAAGCAAGAACTATGGCTACACCTTC. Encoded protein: CASSLSKNYGYTF.

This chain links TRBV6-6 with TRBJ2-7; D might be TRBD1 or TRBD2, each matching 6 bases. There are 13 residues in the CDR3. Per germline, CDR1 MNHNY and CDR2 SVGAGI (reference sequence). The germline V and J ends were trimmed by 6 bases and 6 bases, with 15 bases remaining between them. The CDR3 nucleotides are TGTGCCAGCAGCCGCACGACGGGGGCCGAGCAGTACTTC. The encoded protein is CASSRTTGAEQYF.

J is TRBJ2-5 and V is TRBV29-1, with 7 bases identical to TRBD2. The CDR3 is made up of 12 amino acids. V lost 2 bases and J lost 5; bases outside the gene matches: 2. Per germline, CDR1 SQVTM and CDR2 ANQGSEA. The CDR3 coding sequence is TGCAGCGTTGAAAGGGGAGGGGAGACCCAGTACTTC. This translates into CSVERGGETQYF.

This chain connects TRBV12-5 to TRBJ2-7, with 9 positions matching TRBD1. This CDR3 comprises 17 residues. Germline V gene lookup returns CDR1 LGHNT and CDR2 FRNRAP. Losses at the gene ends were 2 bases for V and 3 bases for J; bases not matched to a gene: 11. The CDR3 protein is CASGLSTGTGNFYEQYF. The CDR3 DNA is TGTGCTAGTGGTTTGAGCACCGGGACAGGGAATTTCTACGAGCAGTACTTC.

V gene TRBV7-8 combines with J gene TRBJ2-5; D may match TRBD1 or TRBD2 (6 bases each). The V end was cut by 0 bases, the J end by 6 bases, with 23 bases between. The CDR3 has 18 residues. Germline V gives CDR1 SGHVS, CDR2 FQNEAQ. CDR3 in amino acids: CASSLAVTGAITLKTQYF. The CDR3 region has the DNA TGTGCCAGCAGCTTAGCGGTCACGGGGGCTATCACCCTAAAGACCCAGTACTTC.

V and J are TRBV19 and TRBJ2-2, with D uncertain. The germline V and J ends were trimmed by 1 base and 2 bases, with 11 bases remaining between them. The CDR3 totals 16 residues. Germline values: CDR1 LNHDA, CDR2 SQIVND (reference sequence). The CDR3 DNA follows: TGTGCCAGTAGTATAGTCCAAGGGATCAACACCGGGGAGCTGTTTTTT. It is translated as CASSIVQGINTGELFF.

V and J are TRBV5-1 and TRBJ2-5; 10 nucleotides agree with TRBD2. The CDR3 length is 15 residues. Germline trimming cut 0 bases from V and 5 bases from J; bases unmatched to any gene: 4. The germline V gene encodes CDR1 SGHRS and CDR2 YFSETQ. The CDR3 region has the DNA TGCGCCAGCAGCTTGGTCCTAGCGGGAGTTGAGACCCAGTACTTC. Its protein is CASSLVLAGVETQYF.

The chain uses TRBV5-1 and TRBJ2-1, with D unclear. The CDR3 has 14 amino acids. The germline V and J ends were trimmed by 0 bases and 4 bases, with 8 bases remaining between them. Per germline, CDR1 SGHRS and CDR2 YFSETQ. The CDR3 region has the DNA TGCGCCAGCAGCTTGGGGCCAGTATACAATGAGCAGTTCTTC. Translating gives CASSLGPVYNEQFF.

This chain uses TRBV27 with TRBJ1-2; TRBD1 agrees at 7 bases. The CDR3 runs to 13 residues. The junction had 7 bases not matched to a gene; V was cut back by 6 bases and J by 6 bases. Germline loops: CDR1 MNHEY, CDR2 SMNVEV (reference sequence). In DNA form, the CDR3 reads TGTGCCAGCAGGGCCGTGGGGACAGATGGCTACACCTTC. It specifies CASRAVGTDGYTF.

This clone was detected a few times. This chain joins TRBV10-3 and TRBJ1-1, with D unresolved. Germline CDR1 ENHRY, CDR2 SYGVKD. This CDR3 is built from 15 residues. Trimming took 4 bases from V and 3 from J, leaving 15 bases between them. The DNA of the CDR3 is TGTGCCATCAGTGGATCGATCTATTCGGACACTGAAGCTTTCTTT. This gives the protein CAISGSIYSDTEAFF.

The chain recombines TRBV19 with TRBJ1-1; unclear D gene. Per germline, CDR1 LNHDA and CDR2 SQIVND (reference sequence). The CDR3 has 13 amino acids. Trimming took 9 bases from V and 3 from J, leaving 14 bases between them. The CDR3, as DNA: TGTGCCAGAGTGGGGATTTTAGACACTGAAGCTTTCTTT. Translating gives CARVGILDTEAFF.

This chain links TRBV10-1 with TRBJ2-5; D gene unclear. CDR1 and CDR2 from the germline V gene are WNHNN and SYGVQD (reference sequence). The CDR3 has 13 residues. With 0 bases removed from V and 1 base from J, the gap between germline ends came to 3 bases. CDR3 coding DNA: TGCGCCAGCAGTGAGTCCCCCCAAGAGACCCAGTACTTC. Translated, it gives CASSESPQETQYF.

The DNA for the CDR3 is TGTGCCAGCACCAGAGACAGAAAGAACACTGAAGCTTTCTTT. It encodes CASTRDRKNTEAFF. The chain joins TRBV6-1 to TRBJ1-1; D is possibly TRBD1 (5 bases). CDR1 is MNHNS and CDR2 is SASEGT in the germline V gene. Trimming took 7 bases from V and 1 from J, leaving 13 bases between them. The CDR3 totals 14 residues.

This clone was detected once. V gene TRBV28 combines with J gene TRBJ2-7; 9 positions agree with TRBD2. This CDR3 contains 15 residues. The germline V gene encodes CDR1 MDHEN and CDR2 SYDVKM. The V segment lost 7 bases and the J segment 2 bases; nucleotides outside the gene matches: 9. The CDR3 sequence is CASTKTAGGAYEQYF. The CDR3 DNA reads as TGTGCCAGCACCAAAACAGCGGGAGGAGCCTACGAGCAGTACTTC.

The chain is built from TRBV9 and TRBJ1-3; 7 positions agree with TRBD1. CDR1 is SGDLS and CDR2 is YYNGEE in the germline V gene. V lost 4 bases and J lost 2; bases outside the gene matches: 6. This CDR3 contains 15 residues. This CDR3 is CASSPGQVAGNTIYF. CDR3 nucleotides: TGTGCCAGCAGCCCCGGACAGGTGGCTGGAAACACCATATATTTT. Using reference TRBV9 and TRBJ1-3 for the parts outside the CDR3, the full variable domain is DSGVTQTPKHLITATGQRVTLRCSPRSGDLSVYWYQQSLDQGLQFLIQYYNGEERAKGNILERFSAQQFPDLHSELNLSSLELGDSALYFCASSPGQVAGNTIYFGEGSWLTVV.

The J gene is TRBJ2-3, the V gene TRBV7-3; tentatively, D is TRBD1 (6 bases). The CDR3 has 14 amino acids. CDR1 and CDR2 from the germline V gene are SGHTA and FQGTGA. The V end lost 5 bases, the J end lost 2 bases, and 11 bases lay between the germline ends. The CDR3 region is CASSPDRITDTQYF. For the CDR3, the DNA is TGTGCCAGCAGCCCTGACAGGATCACAGATACGCAGTATTTT.

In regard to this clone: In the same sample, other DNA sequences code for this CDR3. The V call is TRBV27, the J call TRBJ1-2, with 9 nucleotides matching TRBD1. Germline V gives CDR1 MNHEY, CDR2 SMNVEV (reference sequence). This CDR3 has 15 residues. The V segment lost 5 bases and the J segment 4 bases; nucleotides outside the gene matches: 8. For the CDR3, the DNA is TGTGCCAGCAGTCCCCCGGGACAGGGTATCTATGGCTACACCTTC. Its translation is CASSPPGQGIYGYTF.

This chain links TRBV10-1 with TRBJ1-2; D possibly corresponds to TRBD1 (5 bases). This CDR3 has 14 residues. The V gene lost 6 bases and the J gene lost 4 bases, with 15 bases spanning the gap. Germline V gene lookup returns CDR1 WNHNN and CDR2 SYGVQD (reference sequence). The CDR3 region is CASSAGHHTYGYTF. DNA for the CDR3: TGCGCCAGCAGCGCCGGACACCATACCTATGGCTACACCTTC.

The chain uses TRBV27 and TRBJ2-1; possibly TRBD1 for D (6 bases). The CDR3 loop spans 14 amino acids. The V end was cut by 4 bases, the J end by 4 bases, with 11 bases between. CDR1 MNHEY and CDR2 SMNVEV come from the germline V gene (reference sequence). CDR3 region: CASSSRGGYNEQFF. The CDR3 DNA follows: TGTGCCAGCAGTTCCAGGGGTGGTTACAATGAGCAGTTCTTC.

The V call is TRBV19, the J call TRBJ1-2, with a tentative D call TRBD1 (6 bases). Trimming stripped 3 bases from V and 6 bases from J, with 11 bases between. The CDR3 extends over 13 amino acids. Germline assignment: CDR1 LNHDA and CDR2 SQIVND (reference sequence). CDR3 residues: CASSIGGRNGYTF. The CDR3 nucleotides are TGTGCCAGTAGTATCGGGGGGCGAAATGGCTACACCTTC.

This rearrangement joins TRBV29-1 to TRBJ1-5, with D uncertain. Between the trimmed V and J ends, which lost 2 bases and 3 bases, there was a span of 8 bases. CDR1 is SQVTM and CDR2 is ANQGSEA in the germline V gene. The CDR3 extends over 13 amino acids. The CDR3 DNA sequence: TGCAGCGTTGAATACAGCCCCAATCAGCCCCAGCATTTT. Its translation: CSVEYSPNQPQHF.

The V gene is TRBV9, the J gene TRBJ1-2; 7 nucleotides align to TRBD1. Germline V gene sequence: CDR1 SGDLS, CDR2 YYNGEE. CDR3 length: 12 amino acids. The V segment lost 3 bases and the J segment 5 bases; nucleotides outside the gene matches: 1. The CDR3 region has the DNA TGTGCCAGCAGCGAGACAGGGTATGGCTACACCTTC. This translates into CASSETGYGYTF.

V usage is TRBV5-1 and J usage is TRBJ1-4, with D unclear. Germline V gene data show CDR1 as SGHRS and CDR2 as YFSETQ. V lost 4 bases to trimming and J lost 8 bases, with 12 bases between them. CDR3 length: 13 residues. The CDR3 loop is CASSRETGEKLFF. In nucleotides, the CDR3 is TGCGCCAGCAGCAGAGAGACGGGCGAAAAACTGTTTTTT.

The CDR3, as DNA: TGCGCCAGCCAAGAGAACACTGAAGCTTTCTTT. Amino acids: CASQENTEAFF. This chain connects TRBV5-1 to TRBJ1-1, with no clear D. The CDR3 has 11 amino acids. Germline V gives CDR1 SGHRS, CDR2 YFSETQ. V dropped 7 bases and J dropped 1 base, with 5 bases sitting between them. Full variable domain (rest looked up from reference TRBV5-1 and TRBJ1-1): KAGVTQTPRYLIKTRGQQVTLSCSPISGHRSVSWYQQTPGQGLQFLFEYFSETQRNKGNFPGRFSGRQFSNSRSEMNVSTLELGDSALYLCASQENTEAFFGQGTRLTVV.

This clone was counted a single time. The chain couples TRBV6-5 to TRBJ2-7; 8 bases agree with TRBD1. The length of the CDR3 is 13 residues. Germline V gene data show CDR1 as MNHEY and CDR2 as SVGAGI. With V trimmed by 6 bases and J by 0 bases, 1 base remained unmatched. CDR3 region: CASSRGPSYEQYF. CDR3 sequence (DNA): TGTGCCAGCAGCAGGGGGCCCTCCTACGAGCAGTACTTC.

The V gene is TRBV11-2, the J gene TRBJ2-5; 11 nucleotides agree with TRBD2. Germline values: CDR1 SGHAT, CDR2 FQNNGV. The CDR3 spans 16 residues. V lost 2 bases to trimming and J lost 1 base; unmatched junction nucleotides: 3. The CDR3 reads CASSLIGTSGQETQYF. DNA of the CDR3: TGTGCCAGCAGCTTAATAGGGACTAGCGGCCAAGAGACCCAGTACTTC.